Shown below are 26 T cell receptor beta chains from a single sample sequenced in a study of blood T cells in healthy people across ages. A J-beta primer mix and a sample-barcoded 5' primer were used in a second PCR of roughly 6 to 11 cycles. TCRdb ran MiXCR on the 5' RACE reads and lists one entry per CDR3 protein. There are 1.5 million to 2 million distinct CDR3 sequences in the sample; approximately 40% occur only once, and approximately 22% lies in the top ten. Sequencing was carried out using blood. The source of these receptors is a human donor in good health.

The rearrangement links TRBV7-7 to TRBJ2-5; TRBD1 or TRBD2 may be the D gene (6 bases each). The germline gives CDR1 SSHAT, CDR2 FNYEAQ (reference sequence). V was pared by 3 bases and J by 2 bases, with 13 bases between. This CDR3 comprises 15 residues. The DNA of the CDR3 is TGTGCCAGCAGCTTTGGGGGCGGGGAACAAGAGACCCAGTACTTC. Amino acid sequence: CASSFGGGEQETQYF.

The V and J genes are TRBV4-1 and TRBJ1-4; D is uncertain. CDR3 length equals 15 residues. CDR1 is MGHRA and CDR2 is YSYEKL in the germline V gene. Trimming stripped 1 base from V and 8 bases from J, with 14 bases between. The DNA of the CDR3 is TGCGCCAGCAGCCAAGCAGTGGTATTACGCGAAAAACTGTTTTTT. Translated: CASSQAVVLREKLFF.

This clonotype was observed a handful of times. V gene TRBV7-6 combines with J gene TRBJ2-3; D might be TRBD1 (6 bases). The CDR3 covers 14 residues. V lost 2 bases and J lost 7, with 13 bases in between. Germline CDR1 and CDR2: SGHVS and FNYEAQ. The CDR3 DNA reads as TGTGCCAGCAGCTTAAACAGGGCGGCAAATACGCAGTATTTT. Amino acids: CASSLNRAANTQYF.

This clonotype was recorded a few times. The chain employs TRBV12-3 or TRBV12-4 and TRBJ1-2; TRBD1 is a possible D gene (6 bases). This CDR3 is 12 amino acids long. V lost 7 bases to trimming and J lost 4 bases, with 10 bases between them. Written as DNA, the CDR3 is TGTGCCAGCACTGGACAGCCCTATGGCTACACCTTC. It is translated as CASTGQPYGYTF.

This chain joins TRBV7-9 and TRBJ2-7; 10 nucleotides agree with TRBD1. Germline values: CDR1 SEHNR, CDR2 FQNEAQ (reference sequence). Unmatched junction bases numbered 8, after V lost 6 bases and J lost 3 bases. The CDR3 length is 15 residues. The CDR3 is CASSSFRTGGYEQYF. In DNA form, the CDR3 reads TGTGCCAGCAGTAGCTTTCGGACAGGGGGCTACGAGCAGTACTTC. The whole variable domain, filled in from reference TRBV7-9 and TRBJ2-7, reads DTGVSQNPRHKITKRGQNVTFRCDPISEHNRLYWYRQTLGQGPEFLTYFQNEAQLEKSRLLSDRFSAERPKGSFSTLEIQRTEQGDSAMYLCASSSFRTGGYEQYFGPGTRLTVT.

The rearrangement joins TRBV27 to TRBJ1-2; D gene uncertain. Germline-derived CDR1 and CDR2 are MNHEY and SMNVEV (reference sequence). The CDR3 runs to 16 residues. V lost 3 bases and J 2 bases, leaving 16 bases between the germline ends. The CDR3 spells CASSFSSGQVNYGYTF. Here the CDR3 DNA reads TGTGCCAGCAGTTTTAGTTCCGGGCAGGTAAACTATGGCTACACCTTC.

A few counts support this clonotype. The chain joins TRBV4-3 to TRBJ1-5; 7 bases align to TRBD1. Trimming took 0 bases from V and 4 from J; bases not matched to a gene: 3. The germline V gene has CDR1 LGHNA and CDR2 YSLEER. This CDR3 spans 15 amino acids. The CDR3 spells CASSQEWDSNQPQHF. The CDR3 DNA reads TGCGCCAGCAGCCAAGAGTGGGACAGTAATCAGCCCCAGCATTTT.

This clonotype was detected a few times. This chain connects TRBV4-3 to TRBJ2-3; TRBD2 might be the D (5 bases). CDR3 length equals 15 residues. V was cut by 1 base and J by 7 bases, with 15 bases left in between. The V gene's germline CDR1 is LGHNA and CDR2 YSLEER. The chain's CDR3 is CASSQGPGILHTQYF. CDR3 DNA: TGCGCCAGCAGCCAAGGTCCGGGGATACTGCATACGCAGTATTTT.

This clonotype has more than one count but fewer than ten. The chain joins TRBV25-1 to TRBJ1-4, with D possibly matching TRBD1 (6 bases). Trimming removed 7 bases at V and 4 bases at J, with 10 bases between. CDR1 and CDR2 (germline): MGHDK, SYGVNS. The CDR3 covers 13 residues. The CDR3 spells CASTTGVNEKLFF. CDR3 DNA: TGTGCCAGCACGACAGGCGTTAATGAAAAACTGTTTTTT.

V gene TRBV20-1 combines with J gene TRBJ2-7, with unresolved D. The V gene's germline CDR1 is DFQATT and CDR2 SNEGSKA (reference sequence). The CDR3 has 14 amino acids. With 0 bases removed from V and 3 bases from J, the gap between germline ends came to 12 bases. CDR3 in DNA: TGCAGTGCTAGAGATAAAAACCATGACTACGAGCAGTACTTC. Translated: CSARDKNHDYEQYF.

Note on this clonotype: Its ends do not fully match the called genes, so a read error is possible. The chain has TRBV15 and TRBJ2-4; weak D call: TRBD2 (7 bases). TRBJ2-5 matches the DNA end more closely, so the J call is doubtful. The length of the CDR3 is 16 residues. Germline V gene lookup returns CDR1 LNHNV and CDR2 YYDKDF (reference sequence). The DNA of the CDR3 is TGTGCCACCGGCAGAGATGGGGCGGGGGCCTGGGAGACCCAGTACTTC. Protein: CATGRDGAGAWETQYF.

The V call is TRBV4-2, the J call TRBJ1-2; 7 positions match TRBD1. The CDR3 length is 15 residues. J gave up 6 bases and V 3 bases, and 10 bases lay outside the gene matches. Germline CDR1 is LGHNA and CDR2 is YNFKEQ. DNA of the CDR3: TGTGCCAGCAGCCACGAGCCTTGGGACAGCGATGGCTACACCTTC. Translated, it gives CASSHEPWDSDGYTF.

This clonotype was seen once. The junction departs from germline at one end; a sequencing error may be responsible. This chain connects TRBV9 to TRBJ2-1, with TRBD2 matching 15 bases. This CDR3 is 16 amino acids long. Looked up from germline, CDR1 is SGDLS and CDR2 is YYNGEE. The CDR3 DNA follows: TGTGCCGGCAGCAGTGGACTAGCGGGGGGGCTATATGAGCAGTTCTTC. Translating it yields CAGSSGLAGGLYEQFF.

This clonotype has ten or more counts. This chain connects TRBV20-1 to TRBJ1-2; a possible D gene is TRBD1 (5 bases). Germline V lookup: CDR1 DFQATT, CDR2 SNEGSKA (reference sequence). The V end was cut by 6 bases, the J end by 4 bases, with 15 bases between. This CDR3 region has 13 residues. CDR3 sequence: CSATGGAAYGYTF. The CDR3 region has the DNA TGCAGTGCAACTGGAGGGGCCGCCTATGGCTACACCTTC.

V gene TRBV7-9 combines with J gene TRBJ2-1; D gene ambiguous. V lost 5 bases and J lost 1, with 12 bases in between. The CDR3 is 15 amino acids. Germline-derived CDR1 and CDR2 are SEHNR and FQNEAQ (reference sequence). The CDR3 DNA sequence: TGTGCCAGCAGCGGAATGACGGCTTCCTACAATGAGCAGTTCTTC. It is translated as CASSGMTASYNEQFF.

The V call is TRBV7-2, the J call TRBJ1-1; D not resolved. In germline, CDR1 is SGHTA, CDR2 FQGNSA. V was cut by 3 bases and J by 7 bases, with 21 bases left in between. This CDR3 has 16 residues. The CDR3, as DNA: TGTGCCAGCAGCTTTTCGAGAGGCCCCTCTGGGTTTGAAGCTTTCTTT. Amino acids: CASSFSRGPSGFEAFF.

The rearrangement joins TRBV12-5 to TRBJ1-2; no firm D call. The CDR3 has 14 residues. Trimming stripped 3 bases from V and 4 bases from J, with 12 bases between. From germline, CDR1 is LGHNT and CDR2 FRNRAP. CDR3 sequence reads: CASGFRNYCYGYTF. CDR3 nucleotide sequence: TGTGCTAGTGGTTTTCGCAACTATTGCTATGGCTACACCTTC.

This clonotype has just a few counts. The chain joins TRBV29-1 to TRBJ2-1; 15 bases align to TRBD2. This CDR3 is 14 amino acids long. Germline loops: CDR1 SQVTM, CDR2 ANQGSEA. The V and J ends lost 7 bases and 7 bases, in that order; junction bases with no gene match: 5. The CDR3 nucleotides are TGCAGCGGGGCTGGGACTAGCGGGGGGAATGAGCAGTTCTTC. Translating gives CSGAGTSGGNEQFF.

Only a few counts were recorded for this clonotype. This chain links TRBV5-1 with TRBJ2-5; TRBD1 is a possible D gene (5 bases). V lost 7 bases to trimming and J lost 1 base, with 11 bases between them. The CDR3 length is 13 residues. Germline CDR1 SGHRS, CDR2 YFSETQ. CDR3 loop: CASGAAPQETQYF. CDR3 bases: TGCGCCAGCGGGGCCGCCCCCCAAGAGACCCAGTACTTC.

This clonotype was observed a handful of times. This chain uses TRBV7-3 with TRBJ2-7; D may be TRBD1 (5 bases). The V gene's germline CDR1 is SGHTA and CDR2 FQGTGA. CDR3 length equals 15 residues. V was pared by 2 bases and J by 4 bases, with 15 bases between. Here the CDR3 reads CASSLGLGRTYEQYF. CDR3 nucleotide sequence: TGTGCCAGCAGCTTAGGCCTCGGACGGACATACGAGCAGTACTTC.

CDR3 sequence: CASRPRDGPGTQYF. DNA for the CDR3: TGTGCCAGCAGACCCCGTGATGGACCAGGTACGCAGTATTTT. J is TRBJ2-3 and V is TRBV12-3 or TRBV12-4; D unresolved. Trimming shortened V by 6 bases and J by 8 bases, and 18 bases separated the two germline ends. The CDR3 is 14 residues long.

This chain uses TRBV6-5 with TRBJ2-4, with D possibly TRBD1 on 7 matching bases. The CDR3 runs to 14 residues. The V and J ends lost 6 bases and 5 bases respectively, with 14 bases between them. Per germline, CDR1 MNHEY and CDR2 SVGAGI. DNA for the CDR3: TGTGCCAGCAGCCCCAGGGGGGTCGAAAACATTCAGTACTTC. Translation: CASSPRGVENIQYF.

CDR3 in DNA: TGTGCCAGCAGCTTAGCCCCCCCGGGCCCGGGGGATCATGGCTACACCTTC. Residues: CASSLAPPGPGDHGYTF. The rearrangement uses TRBV7-2 and TRBJ1-2; maybe TRBD1 (5 bases). Germline assignment: CDR1 SGHTA and CDR2 FQGNSA. CDR3 length: 17 amino acids. The ends were cut back, 0 bases at V and 6 bases at J, with 20 bases in the middle.

This chain connects TRBV20-1 to TRBJ2-2, with TRBD2 identical over 8 bases. Losses at the gene ends were 4 bases for V and 0 bases for J; bases not matched to a gene: 4. Germline CDR1 reads DFQATT; CDR2 reads SNEGSKA (reference sequence). This CDR3 has 15 residues. The CDR3 DNA reads as TGCAGTGCTATTACGGGGGGGCCGAACACCGGGGAGCTGTTTTTT. The encoded protein is CSAITGGPNTGELFF.

This clonotype was counted at least ten times. The chain has TRBV7-2 and TRBJ2-1; D remains unclear. Germline V gene data show CDR1 as SGHTA and CDR2 as FQGNSA. V lost 5 bases, J lost 0 bases, and 2 bases lay in between. The CDR3 extends over 12 amino acids. The CDR3 loop is CASSPSYNEQFF. Here the CDR3 DNA reads TGTGCCAGCAGCCCCTCCTACAATGAGCAGTTCTTC.

This chain joins TRBV5-1 and TRBJ2-1, with no clear D. Germline CDR1 is SGHRS and CDR2 is YFSETQ. The CDR3 is 13 amino acids. Trimming took off 4 bases at V and 5 bases at J, with 10 bases between the two ends. DNA of the CDR3: TGCGCCAGCAGCGTTCAGGTGAACAATGAGCAGTTCTTC. Protein product: CASSVQVNNEQFF.